This TCR beta chain was identified in a study of T cell changes during pregnancy in multiple sclerosis. The table came from immunoSEQ multiplex PCR; TCRdb's copy has only in-frame clones and leaves some out. The table records roughly 60,000 clones, 92% of them present only once. The TCR was taken from a female donor with multiple sclerosis, enrolled in a pregnancy study. The source was peripheral blood, collected in the second trimester of pregnancy.

CDR3 bases: TGTGCCAGCAGTGAACAAGCTGGCAATGAGCAGTTCTTC. Its translation: CASSEQAGNEQFF. The rearrangement links TRBV2 to TRBJ2-1; D ambiguous. The CDR3 has 13 amino acids. Trimming left V 2 bases short and J 6 bases short, with 8 bases between. Germline loops: CDR1 SNHLY, CDR2 FYNNEI.